The 20 T cell receptor beta chains listed next were all sequenced from one sample in a study of T cell repertoires in cytomegalovirus infection (dated by TCRdb to about 2019). Sequencing was performed on an Illumina HiSeq 1500. The raw public data were reprocessed by TCRdb itself: fastp quality trimming at Q25, MiXCR clonotype calling, in-frame beta chains only. Every CDR3 protein is listed once, alongside the most common genes and DNA of its rows. The sample includes 150,000 to 200,000 distinct CDR3 sequences, with 28% observed a single time. Roughly 29% of the sample goes to the ten largest clones. Source material: PBMCs. All receptors come from a human donor in good health (CMV status not recorded). Some clones in this sample may be carry-over from other donors' samples.

At least ten counts were recorded for this clonotype. The gene calls are TRBV7-2 and TRBJ1-1; D is unresolved. Germline assignment: CDR1 SGHTA and CDR2 FQGNSA. Trimming cost V 5 bases and J 4 bases, with 17 bases left between them. The CDR3 is 15 residues long. CDR3 amino acids: CASSPPGQGRTEAFF. The CDR3 DNA sequence: TGTGCCAGCAGCCCCCCGGGCCAAGGACGCACTGAAGCTTTCTTT.

This clonotype was found a few times. The chain uses TRBV6-1 and TRBJ1-2; no clear D. The CDR3 consists of 13 residues. Trimming shortened V by 6 bases and J by 4 bases, and 12 bases separated the two germline ends. Germline CDR1 is MNHNS and CDR2 is SASEGT. The CDR3: CASRTTPTYGYTF. The CDR3 DNA sequence: TGTGCCAGCAGGACGACACCTACCTATGGCTACACCTTC.

In this sample, this clonotype turned up many times. The chain uses TRBV7-2 and TRBJ2-3; D is ambiguous. Germline V CDR1 and CDR2: SGHTA, FQGNSA. Trimming took 2 bases from V and 0 from J, leaving 12 bases between them. The CDR3 length is 16 residues. The CDR3 sequence is CASSLTRTFSTDTQYF. CDR3 nucleotide sequence: TGTGCCAGCAGCTTAACTCGTACGTTTAGCACAGATACGCAGTATTTT.

The genes are TRBV11-2 and TRBJ2-7, with a weak D call TRBD1 (6 bases). The CDR3 loop spans 15 amino acids. Trimming shortened V by 4 bases and J by 2 bases, and 15 bases separated the two germline ends. Per the germline V gene, CDR1 is SGHAT and CDR2 is FQNNGV. The CDR3 reads CASSSGTTSTYEQYF. DNA for the CDR3: TGTGCCAGCAGCTCCGGGACAACGAGTACCTACGAGCAGTACTTC.

This clonotype was recorded at least ten times. The CDR3 loop reads CASSERDQPQHF. In nucleotides, the CDR3 is TGTGCCAGCAGTGAACGGGATCAGCCCCAGCATTTT. The chain links TRBV25-1 to TRBJ1-5; D not certain. V lost 2 bases and J lost 5, with 4 bases in between. Germline V gene data show CDR1 as MGHDK and CDR2 as SYGVNS. This CDR3 contains 12 residues.

In its sample, this clonotype was seen a few times. The rearrangement joins TRBV6-2 or TRBV6-3 to TRBJ2-2, with a weak D call TRBD1 (5 bases). Trimming pared 7 bases from V and 3 bases from J, leaving 15 bases between. Germline CDR1 is MNHEY and CDR2 is SVGEGT. The length of the CDR3 is 15 residues. The CDR3 protein is CASNWGQIYTGELFF. The CDR3 nucleotides are TGTGCCAGCAACTGGGGCCAGATATACACCGGGGAGCTGTTTTTT.

The chain combines TRBV4-1 with TRBJ2-5; 9 bases are shared with TRBD1. The V and J ends lost 3 bases and 5 bases, in that order; junction bases with no gene match: 7. CDR1 MGHRA and CDR2 YSYEKL come from the germline V gene. The CDR3 extends over 15 amino acids. CDR3 region: CASSHRRTGVETQYF. The CDR3 bases are TGCGCCAGCAGCCACAGAAGGACAGGGGTTGAGACCCAGTACTTC.

The gene calls are TRBV12-3 or TRBV12-4 and TRBJ1-1; tentative D call: TRBD1 (6 bases). This CDR3 contains 16 residues. Trimming stripped 1 base from V and 0 bases from J, with 12 bases between. As DNA, the CDR3 is TGTGCCAGCAGTTTAGACACCGGGACACTGAACACTGAAGCTTTCTTT. It codes for CASSLDTGTLNTEAFF.

This clonotype was found a few times. CDR3 region: CASSRGANYGYTF. In DNA form, the CDR3 reads TGTGCCAGCAGCCGCGGGGCTAACTATGGCTACACCTTC. The rearrangement joins TRBV7-9 to TRBJ1-2; the D is unclear. This CDR3 spans 13 amino acids. CDR1 and CDR2 (germline): SEHNR, FQNEAQ (reference sequence). V was clipped by 5 bases and J by 0 bases, with 7 bases between them.

The genes are TRBV10-3 and TRBJ2-7; 12 bases are shared with TRBD1. The CDR3 consists of 13 residues. Germline-derived CDR1 and CDR2 are ENHRY and SYGVKD. V lost 7 bases, J lost 7 bases, and 5 bases stayed unmatched. DNA for the CDR3: TGTGCCATCATGGGACAGGGGGCGGGGGAGCAGTACTTC. This translates into CAIMGQGAGEQYF.

This chain connects TRBV13 to TRBJ1-2, with 7 bases matching TRBD1. Losses at the gene ends were 0 bases for V and 4 bases for J; bases not matched to a gene: 5. The CDR3 has 15 residues. Germline values: CDR1 PRHDT, CDR2 FYEKMQ (reference sequence). The DNA of the CDR3 is TGTGCCAGCAGCTTAGGGGCAGGGGGTCCCTATGGCTACACCTTC. It codes for CASSLGAGGPYGYTF.

This clonotype has a handful of counts. In nucleotides, the CDR3 is TGTGCCACCAGTGATTCAGCTAGCGGGAAGACAGATACGCAGTATTTT. This encodes CATSDSASGKTDTQYF. The rearrangement links TRBV24-1 to TRBJ2-3; the match to TRBD2 covers 9 bases. V was clipped by 2 bases and J by 3 bases; unmatched bases: 5. Germline loops: CDR1 KGHDR, CDR2 SFDVKD. The CDR3 consists of 16 residues.

The rearrangement links TRBV7-2 to TRBJ1-5; D is uncertain. Trimming removed 5 bases at V and 5 bases at J, with 16 bases between. Germline-derived CDR1 and CDR2 are SGHTA and FQGNSA. This CDR3 has 15 amino acids. The chain's CDR3 is CASSPAGNVHQPQHF. The CDR3 bases are TGTGCCAGCAGCCCCGCGGGGAACGTACATCAGCCCCAGCATTTT.

This clonotype was observed many times. The chain links TRBV7-9 to TRBJ1-2; 7 nucleotides agree with TRBD1. This CDR3 spans 14 amino acids. Germline CDR1 and CDR2: SEHNR and FQNEAQ (reference sequence). The junction had 11 bases not matched to a gene; V was cut back by 6 bases and J by 7 bases. CDR3 in amino acids: CASSWMTGLSGYTF. DNA for the CDR3: TGTGCCAGCAGTTGGATGACAGGGCTCAGTGGCTACACCTTC.

Many counts were recorded for this clonotype. The chain carries TRBV7-2 and TRBJ2-3, with 12 bases aligning to TRBD1. The CDR3 length is 15 residues. The J segment lost 7 bases and the V segment lost 1 base, leaving 3 bases of the junction unmatched. Per germline, CDR1 SGHTA and CDR2 FQGNSA. DNA for the CDR3: TGTGCCAGCAGCTTAGAGGGACAGGGGGCAAATACGCAGTATTTT. Translating gives CASSLEGQGANTQYF.

Many counts were recorded for this clonotype. The chain employs TRBV7-2 and TRBJ2-1; D is unclear. This CDR3 region has 15 residues. V lost 4 bases, J lost 1 base, and 11 bases lay in between. The V gene's germline CDR1 is SGHTA and CDR2 FQGNSA. The CDR3 DNA sequence: TGTGCCAGCAGCTCCAATCCCTGGTCCTACAATGAGCAGTTCTTC. This gives the protein CASSSNPWSYNEQFF.

The chain recombines TRBV20-1 with TRBJ2-3; 8 bases fit TRBD1. The trim removed 6 bases at V and 2 bases at J, leaving 13 bases unmatched. This CDR3 region has 16 residues. Germline V gives CDR1 DFQATT, CDR2 SNEGSKA (reference sequence). The CDR3 reads CSALKEGTGNTDTQYF. CDR3 sequence (DNA): TGCAGTGCCCTAAAAGAAGGGACAGGAAACACAGATACGCAGTATTTT.

The DNA for the CDR3 is TGTGCCAGCAGTTTCGAGGCAGGGAACACTGAAGCTTTCTTT. Amino acids: CASSFEAGNTEAFF. The rearrangement links TRBV12-3 or TRBV12-4 to TRBJ1-1; D remains unclear. CDR3 size: 14 residues. V dropped 3 bases and J dropped 1 base, with 9 bases sitting between them.

This clonotype was seen a handful of times. J is TRBJ2-1 and V is TRBV2; D not resolved. The ends were cut back, 0 bases at V and 5 bases at J, with 5 bases in the middle. The CDR3 contains 13 residues. The germline CDR1 and CDR2 sequences are SNHLY and FYNNEI. CDR3 in amino acids: CASSEAGHNEQFF. The DNA of the CDR3 is TGTGCCAGCAGTGAAGCAGGTCACAATGAGCAGTTCTTC.

The CDR3 loop is CSARGRSSYNSPLHF. Here the CDR3 DNA reads TGCAGTGCCAGGGGGCGGAGCTCCTATAATTCACCCCTCCACTTT. The chain recombines TRBV20-1 with TRBJ1-6; 8 nucleotides agree with TRBD1. Germline V gives CDR1 DFQATT, CDR2 SNEGSKA (reference sequence). The trim removed 6 bases at V and 0 bases at J, leaving 4 bases unmatched. CDR3 length: 15 residues.